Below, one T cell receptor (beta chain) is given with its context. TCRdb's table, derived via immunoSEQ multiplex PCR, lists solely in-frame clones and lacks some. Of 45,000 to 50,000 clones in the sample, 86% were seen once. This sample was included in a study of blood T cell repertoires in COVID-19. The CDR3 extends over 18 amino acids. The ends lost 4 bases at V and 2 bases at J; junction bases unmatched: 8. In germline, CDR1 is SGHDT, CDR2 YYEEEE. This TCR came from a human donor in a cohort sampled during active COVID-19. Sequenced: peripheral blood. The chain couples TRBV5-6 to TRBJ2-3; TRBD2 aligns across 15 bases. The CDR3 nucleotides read TGTGCCAGCAGCCTGCCCGGGACTAGCGGGGGGCTCACAGATACGCAGTATTTT. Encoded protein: CASSLPGTSGGLTDTQYF.